The T cell receptor (beta chain) under discussion was sequenced for a study of blood T cell repertoires in COVID-19. Study at large: COVID-19 samples, acute and convalescent, were from the United States, Italy and Spain.

The Seattle patients joined while their infection was active and were tracked longitudinally afterward. CDR1 is SEHNR, CDR2 FQNEAQ, per germline (reference sequence). The CDR3 is 15 amino acids. V was clipped by 1 base and J by 6 bases, with 15 bases between them. Study processing details: Amplified reference gene primers provided the basis for estimating nucleated cell counts. Method: immunoSEQ multiplex PCR; TCRdb's copy keeps in-frame clones and lacks some. The DNA gave D and trimming, while V, J and clone size come from that table. Among approximately 170,000 clones listed, approximately 93% were seen once.

This chain joins TRBV7-9 and TRBJ1-1, with D possibly being TRBD1 (5 bases). The sequence was collected from a woman in her sixties or seventies with COVID-19, enrolled during active disease. The sample consisted of peripheral blood. CDR3 residues: CASSLVISRTSEAFF. Written as DNA, the CDR3 is TGTGCCAGCAGCTTAGTAATTTCCCGGACATCTGAAGCTTTCTTT.